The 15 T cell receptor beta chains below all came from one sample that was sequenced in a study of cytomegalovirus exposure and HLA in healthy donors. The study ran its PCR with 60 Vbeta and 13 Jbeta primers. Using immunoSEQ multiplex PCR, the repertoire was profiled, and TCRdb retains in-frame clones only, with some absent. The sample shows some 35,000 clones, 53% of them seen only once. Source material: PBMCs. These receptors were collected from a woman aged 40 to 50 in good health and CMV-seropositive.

CDR3 sequence (DNA): TGTGCCAGCAGCCCAACTAGCGGCGCCTACAATGAGCAGTTCTTC. It is translated as CASSPTSGAYNEQFF. J is TRBJ2-1 and V is TRBV7-9, with 8 nucleotides matching TRBD2. The CDR3 consists of 15 residues. From germline, CDR1 is SEHNR and CDR2 FQNEAQ (reference sequence). V lost 5 bases and J lost 2; bases outside the gene matches: 5. Combining the CDR3 with reference TRBV7-9 and TRBJ2-1 gives the whole variable domain DTGVSQNPRHKITKRGQNVTFRCDPISEHNRLYWYRQTLGQGPEFLTYFQNEAQLEKSRLLSDRFSAERPKGSFSTLEIQRTEQGDSAMYLCASSPTSGAYNEQFFGPGTRLTVL.

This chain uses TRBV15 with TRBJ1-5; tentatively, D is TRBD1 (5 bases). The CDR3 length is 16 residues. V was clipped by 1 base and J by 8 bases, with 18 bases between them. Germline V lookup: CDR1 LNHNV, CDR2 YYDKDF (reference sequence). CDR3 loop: CATSRGLGGHPEPQHF. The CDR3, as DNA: TGTGCCACCAGCAGAGGTCTCGGTGGACACCCGGAGCCCCAGCATTTT.

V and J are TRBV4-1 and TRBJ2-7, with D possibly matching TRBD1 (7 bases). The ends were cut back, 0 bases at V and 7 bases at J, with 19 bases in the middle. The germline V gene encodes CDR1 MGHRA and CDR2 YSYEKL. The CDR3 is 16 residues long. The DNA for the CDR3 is TGCGCCAGCAGCCAAGATACCCCCAGGGGGACTGGAGAGCAGTACTTC. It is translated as CASSQDTPRGTGEQYF.

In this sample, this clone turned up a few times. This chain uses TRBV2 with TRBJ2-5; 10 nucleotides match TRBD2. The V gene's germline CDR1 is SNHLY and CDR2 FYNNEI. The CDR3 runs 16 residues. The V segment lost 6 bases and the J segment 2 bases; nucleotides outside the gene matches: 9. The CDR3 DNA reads TGTGCCAGCAGCCCTGGACTAGCGGAGCTTCAAGAGACCCAGTACTTC. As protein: CASSPGLAELQETQYF.

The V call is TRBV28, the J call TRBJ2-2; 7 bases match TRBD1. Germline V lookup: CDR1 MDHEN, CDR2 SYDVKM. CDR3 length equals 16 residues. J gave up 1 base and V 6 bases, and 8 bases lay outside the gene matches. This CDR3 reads CASSIRGTENTGELFF. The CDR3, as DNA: TGTGCCAGCAGCATCCGAGGGACAGAGAACACCGGGGAGCTGTTTTTT.

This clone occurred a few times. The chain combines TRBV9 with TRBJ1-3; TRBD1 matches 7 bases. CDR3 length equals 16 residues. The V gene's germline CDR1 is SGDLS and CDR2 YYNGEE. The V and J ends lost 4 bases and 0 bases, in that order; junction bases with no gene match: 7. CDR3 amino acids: CASSSGQLTSGNTIYF. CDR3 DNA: TGTGCCAGCAGCTCGGGACAGCTTACCTCTGGAAACACCATATATTTT.

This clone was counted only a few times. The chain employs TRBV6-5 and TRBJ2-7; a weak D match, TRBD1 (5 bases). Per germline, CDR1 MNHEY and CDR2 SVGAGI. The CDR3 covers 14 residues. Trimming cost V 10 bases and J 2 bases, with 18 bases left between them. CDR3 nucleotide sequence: TGTGCCACCAACAAGGCAGGGATCGCCTACGAGCAGTACTTC. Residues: CATNKAGIAYEQYF.

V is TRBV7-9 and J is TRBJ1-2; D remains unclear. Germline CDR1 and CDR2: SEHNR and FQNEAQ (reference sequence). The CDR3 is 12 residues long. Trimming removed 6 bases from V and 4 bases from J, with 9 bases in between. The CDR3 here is CASSSDTYGYTF. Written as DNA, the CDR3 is TGTGCCAGCAGTTCCGACACCTATGGCTACACCTTC.

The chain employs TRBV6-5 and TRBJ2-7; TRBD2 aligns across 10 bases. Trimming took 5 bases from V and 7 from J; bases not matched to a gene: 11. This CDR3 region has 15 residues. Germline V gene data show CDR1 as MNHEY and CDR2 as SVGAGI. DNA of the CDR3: TGTGCCAGCAGTCACGGACTAGCGGTGATCAGGGAGCAGTACTTC. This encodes CASSHGLAVIREQYF.

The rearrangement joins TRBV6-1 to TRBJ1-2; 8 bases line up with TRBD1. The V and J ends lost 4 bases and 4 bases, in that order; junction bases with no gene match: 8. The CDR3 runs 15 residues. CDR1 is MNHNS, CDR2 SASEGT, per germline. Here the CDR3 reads CASSVQTGAAYGYTF. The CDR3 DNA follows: TGTGCCAGCAGTGTGCAGACAGGGGCGGCCTATGGCTACACCTTC.

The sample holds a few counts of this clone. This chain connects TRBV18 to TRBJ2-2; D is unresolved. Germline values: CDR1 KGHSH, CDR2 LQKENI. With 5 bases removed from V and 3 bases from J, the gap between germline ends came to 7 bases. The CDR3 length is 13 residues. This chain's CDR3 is CASSRTDTGELFF. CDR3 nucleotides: TGTGCCAGCTCAAGAACAGACACCGGGGAGCTGTTTTTT.

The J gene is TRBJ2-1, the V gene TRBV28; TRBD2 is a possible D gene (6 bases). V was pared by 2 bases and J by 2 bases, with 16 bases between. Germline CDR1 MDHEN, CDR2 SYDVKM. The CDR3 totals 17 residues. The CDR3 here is CASSLTGWRGPYNEQFF. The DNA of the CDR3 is TGTGCCAGCAGTTTAACGGGGTGGCGGGGCCCCTACAATGAGCAGTTCTTC.

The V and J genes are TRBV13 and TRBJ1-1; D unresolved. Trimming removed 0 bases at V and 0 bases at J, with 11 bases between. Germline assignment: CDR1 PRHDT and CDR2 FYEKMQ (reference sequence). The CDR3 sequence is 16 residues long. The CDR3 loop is CASSLGLGSLNTEAFF. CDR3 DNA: TGTGCCAGCAGCTTAGGATTGGGCAGTTTGAACACTGAAGCTTTCTTT.

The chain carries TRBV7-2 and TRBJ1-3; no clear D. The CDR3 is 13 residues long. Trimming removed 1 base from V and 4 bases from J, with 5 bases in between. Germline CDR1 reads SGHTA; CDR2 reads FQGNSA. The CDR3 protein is CASSLDMGNTIYF. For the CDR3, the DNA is TGTGCCAGCAGCTTAGACATGGGAAACACCATATATTTT.

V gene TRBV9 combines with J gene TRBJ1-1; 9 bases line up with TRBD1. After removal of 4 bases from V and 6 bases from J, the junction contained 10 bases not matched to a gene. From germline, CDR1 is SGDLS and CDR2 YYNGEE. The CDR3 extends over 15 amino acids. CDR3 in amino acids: CASSLAGTGMSEAFF. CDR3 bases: TGTGCCAGCAGCCTGGCAGGGACAGGGATGTCTGAAGCTTTCTTT.